A single sample gave rise to the 21 T cell receptor beta chains below, sequenced in a study of T cells in Graves' hyperthyroidism and ophthalmopathy. Amplified TCR beta CDR3 regions derived from RNA transcripts. RT-PCR in the first round (using the HTBI primer set) targeted the TCR CDR3. TCRdb processed the multiplex PCR reads anew with MiXCR; each CDR3 protein has one entry. The sample yields hundreds of thousands of distinct CDR3 sequences, approximately 25% seen once. Sequencing input: blood. These receptors all come from a woman aged 25 to 39 with Graves' ophthalmopathy.

This sequence joins TRBV5-1 and TRBJ1-1, with D possibly being TRBD1 (6 bases). The V and J ends lost 4 bases and 5 bases respectively, with 15 bases between them. Germline V gene lookup returns CDR1 SGHRS and CDR2 YFSETQ. CDR3 size: 14 residues. CDR3 DNA sequence: TGCGCCAGCAGCCCCTCGGGGGCAGGAACTGAAGCTTTCTTT. Translated, it gives CASSPSGAGTEAFF.

Ten or more counts support this clonotype. The chain carries TRBV7-3 and TRBJ2-5, with D uncertain. V dropped 0 bases and J dropped 5 bases, with 7 bases sitting between them. This CDR3 region has 13 residues. The germline V gene encodes CDR1 SGHTA and CDR2 FQGTGA. The DNA for the CDR3 is TGTGCCAGCAGCTTAACGGGTGTTGAGACCCAGTACTTC. The encoded protein is CASSLTGVETQYF.

The chain couples TRBV20-1 to TRBJ2-5, with 10 bases lining up with TRBD1. This CDR3 is built from 14 residues. Germline CDR1 and CDR2: DFQATT and SNEGSKA (reference sequence). V was pared by 1 base and J by 5 bases, with 4 bases of the junction left unmatched. CDR3 protein: CSARVTGGTETQYF. The CDR3 DNA reads as TGCAGTGCTAGAGTGACAGGGGGCACGGAGACCCAGTACTTC.

This clonotype was detected many times. The J gene is TRBJ2-7, the V gene TRBV29-1; possibly TRBD1 for D (5 bases). Trimming cost V 3 bases and J 1 base, with 7 bases left between them. CDR3 length: 12 amino acids. The germline gives CDR1 SQVTM, CDR2 ANQGSEA. Here the CDR3 reads CSVEDTSYEQYF. The CDR3 DNA reads as TGCAGCGTTGAGGACACTTCCTACGAGCAGTACTTC.

At least ten counts were recorded for this clonotype. The V call is TRBV11-3, the J call TRBJ2-2; D is possibly TRBD2 (6 bases). Germline V gene sequence: CDR1 SGHNT, CDR2 YENEEA. The CDR3 covers 15 residues. V lost 1 base to trimming and J lost 1 base, with 7 bases between them. CDR3 sequence reads: CASSLAAGNTGELFF. The DNA of the CDR3 is TGTGCCAGCAGCTTAGCAGCGGGGAACACCGGGGAGCTGTTTTTT.

The table lists this clonotype with many counts. V gene TRBV2 combines with J gene TRBJ2-7; a weak D match, TRBD1 (6 bases). CDR3 size: 14 residues. V was clipped by 6 bases and J by 9 bases, with 21 bases between them. Germline V gives CDR1 SNHLY, CDR2 FYNNEI. CDR3 residues: CASSVGQSGTVQYF. The DNA for the CDR3 is TGTGCCAGCAGCGTGGGACAATCGGGAACTGTGCAGTACTTC. Complete variable domain (other parts from reference TRBV2 and TRBJ2-7): EPEVTQTPSHQVTQMGQEVILRCVPISNHLYFYWYRQILGQKVEFLVSFYNNEISEKSEIFDDQFSVERPDGSNFTLKIRSTKLEDSAMYFCASSVGQSGTVQYFGPGTRLTVT.

Concerning this clonotype itself: A junction end diverges from the germline sequence, so it may reflect a read error. The CDR3 spells CAGSVGILSSNNYGYTF. Written as DNA, the CDR3 is TGTGCCGGCAGCGTGGGGATCCTCTCTTCAAATAACTATGGCTACACCTTC. The chain has TRBV9 and TRBJ1-2; the D is unclear. The CDR3 totals 17 residues. Looked up from germline, CDR1 is SGDLS and CDR2 is YYNGEE.

The chain has TRBV2 and TRBJ2-2; 10 nucleotides agree with TRBD2. Losses at the gene ends were 7 bases for V and 6 bases for J; bases not matched to a gene: 2. The CDR3 is 13 amino acids. Germline CDR1 SNHLY, CDR2 FYNNEI. Here the CDR3 reads CASTSGGPGELFF. CDR3 coding DNA: TGTGCCAGCACTAGCGGGGGCCCCGGGGAGCTGTTTTTT.

The chain carries TRBV11-1 and TRBJ2-3; D is possibly TRBD1 (5 bases). Trimming shortened V by 2 bases and J by 3 bases, and 15 bases separated the two germline ends. CDR3 length: 16 amino acids. Germline CDR1 is SGHAT and CDR2 is FQDESV (reference sequence). CDR3 sequence (DNA): TGTGCCAGCAGCTTATGGCCCACTCAGGGAACAGATACGCAGTATTTT. This encodes CASSLWPTQGTDTQYF. The variable domain in full, completed from reference TRBV11-1 and TRBJ2-3, reads EAEVAQSPRYKITEKSQAVAFWCDPISGHATLYWYRQILGQGPELLVQFQDESVVDDSQLPKDRFSAERLKGVDSTLKIQPAELGDSAMYLCASSLWPTQGTDTQYFGPGTRLTVL.

This clonotype was seen many times. This chain uses TRBV6-5 with TRBJ1-2, with TRBD1 identical over 8 bases. CDR1 and CDR2 from the germline V gene are MNHEY and SVGAGI. The CDR3 is 13 amino acids. The V segment lost 6 bases and the J segment 7 bases; nucleotides outside the gene matches: 7. The CDR3 bases are TGTGCCAGCAGACAGGGGGTTATGGGTGGCTACACCTTC. Translating gives CASRQGVMGGYTF.

The table lists this clonotype with many counts. This chain uses TRBV12-3 or TRBV12-4 with TRBJ1-2; a possible D gene is TRBD1 (6 bases). The CDR3 length is 15 residues. The V end was cut by 5 bases, the J end by 4 bases, with 17 bases between. DNA of the CDR3: TGTGCCAGCAGTCCCCCGGGACATCTTCTCTATGGCTACACCTTC. Translating it yields CASSPPGHLLYGYTF.

The chain has TRBV10-3 and TRBJ2-2; D is possibly TRBD1 or TRBD2 (5 bases each). V shed 11 bases and J shed 0 bases, with 16 bases lying between them. The CDR3 length is 15 residues. Per germline, CDR1 ENHRY and CDR2 SYGVKD. The CDR3 protein is CASKGVGANTGELFF. Written as DNA, the CDR3 is TGTGCCTCCAAGGGAGTAGGGGCGAACACCGGGGAGCTGTTTTTT.

This clonotype was counted at least ten times. The chain employs TRBV19 and TRBJ2-7, with 10 nucleotides matching TRBD1. Germline V CDR1 and CDR2: LNHDA, SQIVND (reference sequence). The V and J ends lost 7 bases and 2 bases, in that order; junction bases with no gene match: 5. The CDR3 consists of 14 residues. CDR3 sequence (DNA): TGTGCCAGTACCCAGGGACAGGGGCCCTACGAGCAGTACTTC. Amino acids: CASTQGQGPYEQYF.

This clonotype was detected many times. A much larger clone differs by one base, so this may be a read error. The chain couples TRBV6-5 to TRBJ2-7, with a tentative D call TRBD2 (5 bases). This CDR3 comprises 15 residues. Trimming stripped 3 bases from V and 2 bases from J, with 14 bases between. Per germline, CDR1 MNHEY and CDR2 SVGAGI. CDR3: CASSYYDSSTYEQYF. CDR3 DNA sequence: TGTGCCAGCAGTTATTACGACTCTAGCACCTACGAGCAGTACTTC.

This clonotype was counted ten times or more. V gene TRBV24-1 combines with J gene TRBJ2-3; TRBD2 is a possible D gene (5 bases). The V end was cut by 6 bases, the J end by 6 bases, with 15 bases between. Germline loops: CDR1 KGHDR, CDR2 SFDVKD. CDR3 length: 14 residues. The CDR3 DNA sequence: TGTGCCACCAGTCCTGAGGGCTACCTTGATACGCAGTATTTT. It yields the protein CATSPEGYLDTQYF.

This clonotype showed up just a few times. The rearrangement joins TRBV24-1 to TRBJ2-5; D gene unclear. The CDR3 has 13 amino acids. Trimming took off 9 bases at V and 1 base at J, with 11 bases between the two ends. Germline V gene lookup returns CDR1 KGHDR and CDR2 SFDVKD. CDR3 region: CATGDSIQETQYF. The CDR3, as DNA: TGTGCCACCGGGGATAGCATCCAAGAGACCCAGTACTTC.

This sequence joins TRBV5-1 and TRBJ2-7; 8 bases line up with TRBD2. V dropped 1 base and J dropped 3; count of bases not matched to a gene: 3. CDR3 length: 14 amino acids. Germline loops: CDR1 SGHRS, CDR2 YFSETQ. The CDR3 spells CASSLSSGYYEQYF. The CDR3 DNA is TGCGCCAGCAGCTTGTCTAGCGGGTACTACGAGCAGTACTTC.

V usage is TRBV28 and J usage is TRBJ2-5, with 7 bases fitting TRBD1. The CDR3 spans 14 residues. The V gene's germline CDR1 is MDHEN and CDR2 SYDVKM. J gave up 4 bases and V 2 bases, and 4 bases lay outside the gene matches. CDR3 residues: CASSLNGDRETQYF. DNA for the CDR3: TGTGCCAGCAGTTTAAATGGGGACAGAGAGACCCAGTACTTC.

The CDR3 sequence is CASSVPGNDMSSNQPQHF. The CDR3 DNA reads as TGTGCCAGCAGCGTGCCAGGGAATGATATGAGTAGCAATCAGCCCCAGCATTTT. J is TRBJ1-5 and V is TRBV2, with D maybe TRBD1 (5 bases). V was trimmed by 6 bases and J by 0 bases, leaving 21 bases between them. Per germline, CDR1 SNHLY and CDR2 FYNNEI. CDR3 length: 18 residues. Looking up the rest from reference TRBV2 and TRBJ1-5 gives the full variable domain: EPEVTQTPSHQVTQMGQEVILRCVPISNHLYFYWYRQILGQKVEFLVSFYNNEISEKSEIFDDQFSVERPDGSNFTLKIRSTKLEDSAMYFCASSVPGNDMSSNQPQHFGDGTRLSIL.

This clonotype was counted many times. This chain links TRBV6-1 with TRBJ2-4; tentatively, D is TRBD1 (5 bases). The CDR3 sequence is 14 residues long. Trimming pared 5 bases from V and 4 bases from J, leaving 12 bases between. Germline CDR1 is MNHNS and CDR2 is SASEGT. The CDR3 DNA follows: TGTGCCAGCAGTCGACAGAGTTTTAAAAACATTCAGTACTTC. Its protein product is CASSRQSFKNIQYF.

At least ten counts were recorded for this clonotype. This chain joins TRBV5-1 and TRBJ2-3, with 7 positions matching TRBD1. The V gene end was trimmed by 6 bases and the J gene end by 3 bases; junction bases not matched to a gene: 1. Germline assignment: CDR1 SGHRS and CDR2 YFSETQ. CDR3 length: 12 residues. The CDR3 is CASKQGTDTQYF. For the CDR3, the DNA is TGCGCCAGCAAACAGGGGACAGATACGCAGTATTTT.